The 25 T cell receptor beta chains below all came from one sample that was sequenced in a study of regulatory T cells in long-lasting Graves disease. According to the study, TCR beta libraries were built with iRepertoire HTBI primers and CDR3-region Arm-PCR. Each CDR3 protein gets one entry after TCRdb re-called the multiplex PCR reads with MiXCR. The sample shows fewer than 450,000 distinct CDR3 sequences, over 12% of them seen only once. As for time point: newly diagnosed GD, antithyroid drugs for less than 3 months. PBMC RNA was the source of the TCR library. The data also belong to a second study, concerning T cells in Graves' hyperthyroidism and ophthalmopathy.

Sequences were derived from peripheral blood mononuclear cells (PBMCs), sampled at new diagnosis, from a patient treated with antithyroid drugs. Source of these receptors: a woman in her thirties or forties with Graves disease.

This clonotype was recorded at least ten times. The rearrangement joins TRBV11-3 to TRBJ2-1, with 8 bases identical to TRBD1. Germline assignment: CDR1 SGHNT and CDR2 YENEEA. With 11 bases clipped from V and 7 bases from J, the junction kept 10 bases outside the gene matches. This CDR3 has 13 residues. The CDR3 spells CASRTGTRNEQFF. CDR3 nucleotides: TGTGCCTCCCGGACAGGGACAAGGAATGAGCAGTTCTTC.

The chain combines TRBV14 with TRBJ2-1; 13 bases map to TRBD2. Germline V gene lookup returns CDR1 SGHDN and CDR2 FVKESK. V was pared by 4 bases and J by 8 bases, with 5 bases of the junction left unmatched. CDR3 length: 15 residues. CDR3 sequence reads: CASSRTSGRIYEQFF. The CDR3 DNA reads TGTGCCAGCAGCCGGACTAGCGGGAGAATCTATGAGCAGTTCTTC.

This clonotype was counted at least ten times. J is TRBJ2-1 and V is TRBV28; TRBD2 matches 11 bases. V was pared by 3 bases and J by 4 bases, with 17 bases of the junction left unmatched. This CDR3 has 20 residues. Looked up from germline, CDR1 is MDHEN and CDR2 is SYDVKM. The CDR3 sequence is CASSFFASPTSGTVYNEQFF. The CDR3 DNA reads TGTGCCAGCAGTTTTTTCGCGAGCCCGACTAGCGGGACAGTATACAATGAGCAGTTCTTC.

This clonotype was counted many times. The V and J genes are TRBV12-3 or TRBV12-4 and TRBJ1-5; weak D call: TRBD1 (5 bases). The CDR3 is 18 residues long. Trimming shortened V by 5 bases and J by 6 bases, and 26 bases separated the two germline ends. The DNA for the CDR3 is TGTGCCAGCAGTGCGGGACTAGCGGGAGACGCCCCGGGTCAGCCCCAGCATTTT. Protein: CASSAGLAGDAPGQPQHF.

This clonotype was seen only a few times. The rearrangement uses TRBV10-2 and TRBJ2-1; 8 nucleotides line up with TRBD2. The CDR3 loop spans 17 amino acids. Germline trimming cut 0 bases from V and 4 bases from J; bases unmatched to any gene: 8. The germline V gene encodes CDR1 WSHSY and CDR2 SAAADI. The CDR3 sequence is CASSESLAGSPYNEQFF. CDR3 coding DNA: TGCGCCAGCAGTGAGTCTCTAGCGGGTTCTCCATACAATGAGCAGTTCTTC.

This clonotype was picked up many times. The V gene is TRBV18, the J gene TRBJ1-1; TRBD1 agrees at 9 bases. Germline V gene sequence: CDR1 KGHSH, CDR2 LQKENI. The CDR3 length is 14 residues. The ends lost 6 bases at V and 4 bases at J; junction bases unmatched: 6. The CDR3 DNA reads as TGTGCCAGCTCCCGCGGACAGGGGTTCACTGAAGCTTTCTTT. Translation: CASSRGQGFTEAFF.

This clonotype appeared many times. The chain uses TRBV24-1 and TRBJ1-4, with 7 nucleotides matching TRBD1. The ends lost 3 bases at V and 1 base at J; junction bases unmatched: 1. From germline, CDR1 is KGHDR and CDR2 SFDVKD. This CDR3 contains 15 residues. The CDR3, as DNA: TGTGCCACCAGTGATGCAGGGGGAACTAATGAAAAACTGTTTTTT. It translates to CATSDAGGTNEKLFF.

This clonotype was counted between two and nine times. This rearrangement joins TRBV24-1 to TRBJ1-2; D uncertain. Germline CDR1 is KGHDR and CDR2 is SFDVKD. V was trimmed by 5 bases and J by 0 bases, leaving 9 bases between them. The CDR3 totals 14 residues. The CDR3 here is CATSGTATNYGYTF. CDR3 nucleotide sequence: TGTGCCACCAGTGGAACAGCGACTAACTATGGCTACACCTTC.

This clonotype has ten or more counts. The V call is TRBV27, the J call TRBJ2-1; weak D call: TRBD2 (5 bases). The CDR3 has 16 amino acids. Between the trimmed V and J ends, which lost 0 bases and 1 base, there was a span of 10 bases. The germline gives CDR1 MNHEY, CDR2 SMNVEV (reference sequence). As DNA, the CDR3 is TGTGCCAGCAGTTTATCGTACCCGGGATCCTACAATGAGCAGTTCTTC. This codes for CASSLSYPGSYNEQFF.

This clonotype was counted only a few times. A much larger clone sits a single nucleotide away, making a read error possible. The CDR3 DNA is TGTGCCAGCAGCCAATCCACAGGGAACAATGAGCAGTCCTTC. This gives the protein CASSQSTGNNEQSF. The chain recombines TRBV3-1 with TRBJ2-1; tentative D call: TRBD1 (6 bases). This CDR3 has 14 amino acids. CDR1 and CDR2 from the germline V gene are LGHDT and YNNKEL (reference sequence).

This clonotype came up many times. The chain carries TRBV15 and TRBJ2-5; perhaps TRBD2 as D (5 bases). The CDR3 consists of 13 residues. Germline lookup yields CDR1 LNHNV and CDR2 YYDKDF (reference sequence). Between the trimmed V and J ends, which lost 8 bases and 1 base, there was a span of 11 bases. The CDR3 nucleotides are TGTGCCACCTCCCCGCGGGTCCAAGAGACCCAGTACTTC. Translation: CATSPRVQETQYF. The variable domain in full, completed from reference TRBV15 and TRBJ2-5, reads DAMVIQNPRYQVTQFGKPVTLSCSQTLNHNVMYWYQQKSSQAPKLLFHYYDKDFNNEADTPDNFQSRRPNTSFCFLDIRSPGLGDTAMYLCATSPRVQETQYFGPGTRLLVL.

This clonotype was counted at least ten times. The chain uses TRBV6-5 and TRBJ1-2; D is ambiguous. The CDR3 loop spans 13 amino acids. V was pared by 0 bases and J by 8 bases, with 10 bases between. In germline, CDR1 is MNHEY, CDR2 SVGAGI. The CDR3 reads CASSYSRAGGYTF. DNA of the CDR3: TGTGCCAGCAGTTACTCAAGGGCCGGGGGCTACACCTTC.

This clonotype was recorded at least ten times. J is TRBJ2-7 and V is TRBV7-2; no clear D. V was pared by 0 bases and J by 6 bases, with 9 bases between. This CDR3 has 13 amino acids. CDR1 and CDR2 from the germline V gene are SGHTA and FQGNSA. This CDR3 reads CASSLALGAEQYF. For the CDR3, the DNA is TGTGCCAGCAGCTTAGCGTTGGGTGCCGAGCAGTACTTC.

This clonotype was seen many times. This rearrangement joins TRBV12-3 or TRBV12-4 to TRBJ2-1; a possible D gene is TRBD1 (6 bases). Trimming took off 8 bases at V and 4 bases at J, with 18 bases between the two ends. This CDR3 comprises 15 residues. The CDR3 DNA is TGTGCCAGCTCATCGGACTCAGGGGCTTACAATGAGCAGTTCTTC. Protein: CASSSDSGAYNEQFF.

This clonotype was found many times. This rearrangement joins TRBV27 to TRBJ1-5; D gene ambiguous. V lost 2 bases to trimming and J lost 7 bases, with 9 bases between them. Germline CDR1 and CDR2: MNHEY and SMNVEV (reference sequence). This CDR3 comprises 13 residues. CDR3 nucleotides: TGTGCCAGCAGTTTAGGAGGGCCCCAGCCCCAGCATTTT. Translation: CASSLGGPQPQHF.

Details on this clonotype: With a much larger clone just one base away, this may be a read error. This chain links TRBV9 with TRBJ2-3; 11 bases match TRBD1. Germline CDR1 SGDLS, CDR2 YYNGEE. The CDR3 is 17 amino acids. The CDR3 nucleotides read TGTGCCGGCAGCCCCCGGGACAGGGGGATACCCACAGATACGCAGTATTTT. This sequence encodes CAGSPRDRGIPTDTQYF.

This clonotype was counted only a few times. This chain uses TRBV11-3 with TRBJ2-7; possibly TRBD1 for D (6 bases). V lost 5 bases to trimming and J lost 2 bases, with 31 bases between them. The CDR3 has 20 residues. Germline V CDR1 and CDR2: SGHNT, YENEEA. The CDR3 is CASSPSPEGQIIPKTYEQYF. CDR3 nucleotide sequence: TGTGCCAGCAGCCCCAGCCCAGAAGGACAGATAATACCTAAGACCTACGAGCAGTACTTC.

Note on this clonotype: One base away lies a much larger clone, so this may be a sequencing read error. V is TRBV11-3 and J is TRBJ2-1; possible D gene TRBD1, 5 bases. The CDR3 runs to 14 residues. CDR1 SGHNT and CDR2 YENEEA come from the germline V gene. The CDR3 protein is CASSLVVGEETQHF. CDR3 coding DNA: TGTGCCAGCAGCTTAGTGGTAGGGGAAGAGACCCAGCACTTC.

This clonotype has more than one count but fewer than ten. The V call is TRBV28, the J call TRBJ1-2, with D possibly matching TRBD1 (5 bases). V lost 5 bases, J lost 6 bases, and 25 bases lay in between. The CDR3 covers 17 residues. Germline CDR1 MDHEN, CDR2 SYDVKM. CDR3 bases: TGTGCCAGCAGTCTTCCCGGGGCCAAGTGGTTGGAGAATGGCTACACCTTC. Its translation is CASSLPGAKWLENGYTF.

The chain carries TRBV4-1 and TRBJ2-7, with TRBD2 matching over 8 bases. Germline lookup yields CDR1 MGHRA and CDR2 YSYEKL. This CDR3 is 17 amino acids long. V shed 1 base and J 0 bases; nucleotides not matched to a gene: 8. The CDR3 coding sequence is TGCGCCAGCAGCCAAGCCCCCGGCGGGAGGCTCTCCTACGAGCAGTACTTC. Its protein product is CASSQAPGGRLSYEQYF.

This clonotype was detected only once. The chain has TRBV6-2 or TRBV6-3 and TRBJ1-2; possible D gene TRBD1, 6 bases. Per the germline V gene, CDR1 is MNHEY and CDR2 is SVGEGT. The CDR3 length is 15 residues. Trimming cost V 5 bases and J 4 bases, with 17 bases left between them. This CDR3 reads CASSEGGGRTYGYTF. CDR3 nucleotide sequence: TGTGCCAGCAGTGAGGGCGGGGGGCGGACCTATGGCTACACCTTC.

This clonotype was seen at least ten times. J is TRBJ2-7 and V is TRBV12-3 or TRBV12-4, with D uncertain. CDR3 length equals 12 residues. V was clipped by 6 bases and J by 4 bases, with 10 bases between them. The chain's CDR3 is CASSQGLYEQYF. The CDR3 nucleotides read TGTGCCAGCAGCCAAGGATTGTACGAGCAGTACTTC.

This clonotype was detected many times. In DNA form, the CDR3 reads TGTGCCAGCAGCCGAGAGAGGTGGGGGGACGCCGGGGAGCTGTTTTTT. This gives the protein CASSRERWGDAGELFF. V gene TRBV3-1 combines with J gene TRBJ2-2; the D gene is possibly TRBD2 (6 bases). CDR1 is LGHDT and CDR2 is YNNKEL in the germline V gene (reference sequence). This CDR3 comprises 16 residues. V shed 4 bases and J shed 6 bases, with 18 bases lying between them.

This clonotype has just a few counts. Here the CDR3 DNA reads TGTGCCAGTAGTATACCGGGGATATCACAGCCCCAGCATTTT. Translating it yields CASSIPGISQPQHF. J is TRBJ1-5 and V is TRBV19; D uncertain. V lost 2 bases, J lost 7 bases, and 12 bases lay in between. CDR1 is LNHDA and CDR2 is SQIVND in the germline V gene (reference sequence). This CDR3 contains 14 residues. The whole variable domain, remainder taken from reference TRBV19 and TRBJ1-5, is DGGITQSPKYLFRKEGQNVTLSCEQNLNHDAMYWYRQDPGQGLRLIYYSQIVNDFQKGDIAEGYSVSREKKESFPLTVTSAQKNPTAFYLCASSIPGISQPQHFGDGTRLSIL.

This clonotype was seen at least ten times. V gene TRBV10-2 combines with J gene TRBJ2-1, with TRBD2 matching over 8 bases. J gave up 1 base and V 6 bases, and 5 bases lay outside the gene matches. CDR1 is WSHSY, CDR2 SAAADI, per germline. This CDR3 contains 15 residues. The CDR3 loop is CASSATSVSYNEQFF. CDR3 DNA: TGCGCCAGCAGCGCGACTAGCGTTTCCTACAATGAGCAGTTCTTC.